This T cell receptor (beta chain) was sequenced in a study of blood T cells in healthy people across ages. Whole-study results and caveats: With donor CMV status unknown, expanded clonotype changes were possibly confounded. Per-million-T-cell TCR beta diversity fell roughly linearly with age.

Each donor was a healthy Caucasian individual from Russia, aged about 6 to 100. A second PCR, run for about 6 to 11 cycles, used a sample-barcoded 5' primer plus a J-beta primer mix. Per sample, CDR3-containing paired-end reads numbered at least 3 million. Using its own MiXCR run on the 5' RACE reads, TCRdb lists one record per CDR3 protein. The table includes fewer than 1,000,000 distinct CDR3 sequences, under 45% detected once. Points on this clonotype: The antigen is not known.

The CDR3 consists of 15 residues. Germline V gene lookup returns CDR1 MNHEY and CDR2 SVGAGI. The ends lost 2 bases at V and 2 bases at J; junction bases unmatched: 6. The clonotype comes from a man aged 60-69 years in good health. The source material was blood. The chain joins TRBV6-5 to TRBJ2-7; 7 bases are a match to TRBD2. Here the CDR3 DNA reads TGTGCCAGCAGTTACGGCGGTGGGGGGGCCTACGAGCAGTACTTC. It encodes CASSYGGGGAYEQYF.